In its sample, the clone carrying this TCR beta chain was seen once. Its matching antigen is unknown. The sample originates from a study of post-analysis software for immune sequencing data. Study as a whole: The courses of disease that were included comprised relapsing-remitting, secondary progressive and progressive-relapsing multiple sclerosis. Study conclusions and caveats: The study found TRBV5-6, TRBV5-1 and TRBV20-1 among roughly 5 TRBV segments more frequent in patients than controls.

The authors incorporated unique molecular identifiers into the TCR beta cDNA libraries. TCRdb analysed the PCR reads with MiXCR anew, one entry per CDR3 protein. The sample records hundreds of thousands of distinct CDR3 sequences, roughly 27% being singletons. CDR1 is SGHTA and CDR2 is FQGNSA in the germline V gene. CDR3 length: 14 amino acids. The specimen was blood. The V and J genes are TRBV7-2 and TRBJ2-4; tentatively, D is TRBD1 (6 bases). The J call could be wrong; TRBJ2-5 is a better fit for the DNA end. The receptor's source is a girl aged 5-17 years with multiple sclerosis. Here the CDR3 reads CTSSSGHRTETQYF. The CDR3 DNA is TGTACCAGCAGCTCGGGACACCGAACGGAGACCCAGTACTTC.